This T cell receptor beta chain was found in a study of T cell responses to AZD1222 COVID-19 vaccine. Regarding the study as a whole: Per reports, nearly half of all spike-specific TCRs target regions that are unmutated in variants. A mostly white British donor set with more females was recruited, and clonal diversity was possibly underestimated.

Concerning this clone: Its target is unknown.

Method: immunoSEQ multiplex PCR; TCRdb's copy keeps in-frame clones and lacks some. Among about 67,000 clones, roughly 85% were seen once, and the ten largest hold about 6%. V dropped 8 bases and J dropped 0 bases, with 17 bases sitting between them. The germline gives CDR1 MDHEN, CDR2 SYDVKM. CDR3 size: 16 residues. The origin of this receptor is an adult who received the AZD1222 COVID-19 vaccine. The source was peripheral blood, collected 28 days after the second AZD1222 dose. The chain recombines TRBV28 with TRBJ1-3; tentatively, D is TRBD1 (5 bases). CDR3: CASSWTQSLSGNTIYF. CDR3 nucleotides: TGTGCCAGCTCCTGGACACAAAGCCTCTCTGGAAACACCATATATTTT. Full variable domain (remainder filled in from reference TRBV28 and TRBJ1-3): DVKVTQSSRYLVKRTGEKVFLECVQDMDHENMFWYRQDPGLGLRLIYFSYDVKMKEKGDIPEGYSVSREKKERFSLILESASTNQTSMYLCASSWTQSLSGNTIYFGEGSWLTVV.